The 17 T cell receptor beta chains presented below share a single source sample, sequenced in a study of cytomegalovirus exposure and HLA in healthy donors. In the PCR, 60 Vbeta and 13 Jbeta primers were used. The method was immunoSEQ multiplex PCR; TCRdb's version includes in-frame clones alone and lacks a portion of them. The sample has 200,000 to 250,000 clones, approximately 78% seen once. The sample was PBMCs. The receptors derive from a man aged 30 to 45 in good health and CMV-seronegative.

CDR3 loop: CASSVATGSNTGELFF. The CDR3 nucleotides are TGTGCCAGCAGCGTAGCTACGGGGTCTAACACCGGGGAGCTGTTTTTT. The V and J genes are TRBV9 and TRBJ2-2; D is possibly TRBD2 (5 bases). Trimming took 0 bases from V and 2 from J, leaving 11 bases between them. CDR3 length: 16 residues. The germline CDR1 and CDR2 sequences are SGDLS and YYNGEE. The variable domain in full, with the rest retrieved from reference TRBV9 and TRBJ2-2, is DSGVTQTPKHLITATGQRVTLRCSPRSGDLSVYWYQQSLDQGLQFLIQYYNGEERAKGNILERFSAQQFPDLHSELNLSSLELGDSALYFCASSVATGSNTGELFFGEGSRLTVL.

The genes are TRBV28 and TRBJ1-2; a weak D match, TRBD1 (6 bases). Per the germline V gene, CDR1 is MDHEN and CDR2 is SYDVKM. The CDR3 covers 13 residues. Deletions cut 5 bases from V and 2 bases from J, with 9 bases between. The CDR3: CASSKGDNYGYTF. DNA of the CDR3: TGTGCCAGCAGTAAGGGGGACAACTATGGCTACACCTTC.

This sequence joins TRBV2 and TRBJ2-2; D uncertain. The CDR3 length is 13 residues. Germline CDR1 reads SNHLY; CDR2 reads FYNNEI. Trimming shortened V by 3 bases and J by 1 base, and 3 bases separated the two germline ends. The CDR3: CASSDGNTGELFF. The CDR3 DNA sequence: TGTGCCAGCAGTGACGGGAACACCGGGGAGCTGTTTTTT.

A word on this clone: Compared with germline, one end of the junction differs, possibly owing to a read error. The V and J genes are TRBV7-9 and TRBJ1-1; D is possibly TRBD1 (5 bases). CDR3 length: 12 residues. Germline V gene data show CDR1 as SEHNR and CDR2 as FQNEAQ (reference sequence). The CDR3 region is CSSSPGYTEAFF. CDR3 nucleotide sequence: TGTTCCAGCAGCCCAGGGTACACTGAAGCTTTCTTT.

This clone was counted once. The gene calls are TRBV15 and TRBJ2-5; the D gene is possibly TRBD2 (6 bases). The CDR3 sequence is 15 residues long. The germline CDR1 and CDR2 sequences are LNHNV and YYDKDF (reference sequence). V shed 0 bases and J shed 2 bases, with 10 bases lying between them. As DNA, the CDR3 is TGTGCCACCAGCAGAGAGTCTGCGGGGCAAGAGACCCAGTACTTC. Translating gives CATSRESAGQETQYF.

In its sample, this clone was seen once. The V and J genes are TRBV4-1 and TRBJ1-5, with a weak D call TRBD1 (5 bases). There are 13 residues in the CDR3. V was shortened by 3 bases and J by 7 bases, with 10 bases between the two germline ends. In germline, CDR1 is MGHRA, CDR2 YSYEKL. CDR3 in amino acids: CASSHPDRQPQHF. The CDR3 coding sequence is TGCGCCAGCAGCCACCCAGACAGACAGCCCCAGCATTTT.

The chain uses TRBV7-2 and TRBJ2-7; TRBD1 aligns across 7 bases. With V trimmed by 6 bases and J by 5 bases, 10 bases remained unmatched. Germline V lookup: CDR1 SGHTA, CDR2 FQGNSA. This CDR3 comprises 14 residues. Here the CDR3 reads CASSSGQNVHEQYF. The DNA for the CDR3 is TGTGCCAGCAGTTCGGGACAGAACGTCCACGAGCAGTACTTC.

This clone was recorded a few times. This rearrangement joins TRBV7-2 to TRBJ2-7, with 8 nucleotides matching TRBD1. The V and J ends lost 3 bases and 6 bases, in that order; junction bases with no gene match: 1. The CDR3 is 12 residues long. CDR1 SGHTA and CDR2 FQGNSA come from the germline V gene. CDR3 sequence (DNA): TGTGCCAGCAGCTTCCAGGGGGCCGAGCAGTACTTC. This sequence encodes CASSFQGAEQYF.

J is TRBJ2-1 and V is TRBV4-1; TRBD2 aligns across 12 bases. The trim removed 1 base at V and 9 bases at J, leaving 10 bases unmatched. The CDR3 length is 17 residues. Germline CDR1 is MGHRA and CDR2 is YSYEKL. CDR3 sequence: CASSQAGPSGGAREQFF. CDR3 coding DNA: TGCGCCAGCAGCCAAGCGGGGCCTAGCGGGGGGGCCCGTGAGCAGTTCTTC.

As regards this clone: Relative to the germline gene, one junction end is altered; a read error may explain this. The rearrangement joins TRBV7-9 to TRBJ1-4; tentative D call: TRBD1 (6 bases). This CDR3 comprises 13 residues. Germline V lookup: CDR1 SEHNR, CDR2 FQNEAQ (reference sequence). This CDR3 is CSSSLTGLEKLFF. CDR3 DNA sequence: TGTTCCAGCAGCTTAACAGGGTTGGAAAAACTGTTTTTT.

This clone occurred once. The CDR3 bases are TGTGCCAGCAGCTCTACTACCCCAGCTAGCACAGATACGCAGTATTTT. This gives the protein CASSSTTPASTDTQYF. The J gene is TRBJ2-3, the V gene TRBV7-8; unclear D gene. This CDR3 has 16 amino acids. Between the trimmed V and J ends, which lost 4 bases and 0 bases, there was a span of 14 bases. Germline V gives CDR1 SGHVS, CDR2 FQNEAQ.

The rearrangement joins TRBV15 to TRBJ2-2, with a possible D match to TRBD2 (5 bases). Germline V lookup: CDR1 LNHNV, CDR2 YYDKDF (reference sequence). Deletions cut 4 bases from V and 7 bases from J, with 19 bases between. The CDR3 loop spans 16 amino acids. CDR3 region: CATSTVGHSRGGELFF. As DNA, the CDR3 is TGTGCCACCAGCACAGTGGGCCACTCACGGGGCGGGGAGCTGTTTTTT.

The chain recombines TRBV4-1 with TRBJ2-1, with 10 positions matching TRBD2. J lost 8 bases, V lost 1 base, and 8 bases had no gene match. Germline CDR1 is MGHRA and CDR2 is YSYEKL. CDR3 length equals 16 residues. Written as DNA, the CDR3 is TGCGCCAGCAGCCAAGGAAGAGCGGGGGGGGGCGATGAGCAGTTCTTC. It encodes CASSQGRAGGGDEQFF.

This chain's CDR3 is CASSLPAGMGEQYF. Written as DNA, the CDR3 is TGTGCCAGCAGCCTCCCAGCGGGGATGGGGGAGCAGTACTTC. The V call is TRBV7-9, the J call TRBJ2-7; TRBD2 matches at 7 bases. CDR1 SEHNR and CDR2 FQNEAQ come from the germline V gene (reference sequence). The trim removed 5 bases at V and 7 bases at J, leaving 11 bases unmatched. This CDR3 contains 14 residues.

The chain links TRBV6-5 to TRBJ2-5; 10 nucleotides match TRBD1. The V gene's germline CDR1 is MNHEY and CDR2 SVGAGI. The CDR3 length is 14 residues. J lost 4 bases, V lost 5 bases, and 4 bases had no gene match. CDR3 region: CASSLGTGAETQYF. Here the CDR3 DNA reads TGTGCCAGCAGTCTAGGGACAGGGGCAGAGACCCAGTACTTC.

In regard to this clone: The same CDR3 arises from other DNA sequences in this sample as well. The chain carries TRBV13 and TRBJ2-7; 7 nucleotides match TRBD1. V lost 6 bases to trimming and J lost 1 base; unmatched junction nucleotides: 6. Germline V gene lookup returns CDR1 PRHDT and CDR2 FYEKMQ (reference sequence). The CDR3 length is 14 residues. The CDR3 here is CASSPRDSSYEQYF. The CDR3 nucleotides are TGTGCCAGCAGTCCACGGGACAGTTCCTACGAGCAGTACTTC.

The chain links TRBV28 to TRBJ1-4, with 9 bases that match TRBD1. V shed 2 bases and J 8 bases; nucleotides not matched to a gene: 12. The CDR3 sequence is 17 residues long. Germline V gives CDR1 MDHEN, CDR2 SYDVKM. The CDR3 DNA follows: TGTGCCAGCAGTTTACGGGGACAGGGCTTAAAGGGGGAAAAACTGTTTTTT. Encoded protein: CASSLRGQGLKGEKLFF. The whole variable domain, filled in from reference TRBV28 and TRBJ1-4, reads DVKVTQSSRYLVKRTGEKVFLECVQDMDHENMFWYRQDPGLGLRLIYFSYDVKMKEKGDIPEGYSVSREKKERFSLILESASTNQTSMYLCASSLRGQGLKGEKLFFGSGTQLSVL.